This entry features one TCR beta chain sequence. What it binds is not known. This sample is drawn from a study of T cells in Graves' hyperthyroidism and ophthalmopathy. The overall study: The initial diagnosis was the point when peripheral blood was collected, ahead of any treatment.

Uncontrolled infection, other autoimmune disease, pregnancy and lactation each barred patients from inclusion. Researchers amplified the TCR beta CDR3 regions from RNA transcripts. The TCR CDR3 was amplified in a first-round RT-PCR using the HTBI primer set. TCRdb passed the multiplex PCR reads through MiXCR, listing each CDR3 protein once. Among some 180,000 distinct CDR3 sequences listed, more than 15% were seen once. Study-wide points: Most clonotypes expanded in thyroid above 0.001 were likewise present in blood.

The CDR3 has 11 residues. Germline V gene data show CDR1 as MNHNS and CDR2 as SASEGT. The V end lost 6 bases, the J end lost 5 bases, and 7 bases lay between the germline ends. The TCR originated in a woman in her forties or fifties with Graves' hyperthyroidism. The chain couples TRBV6-1 to TRBJ1-1; D remains ambiguous. The sample consisted of blood. This CDR3 reads CASSHITEAFF. The DNA of the CDR3 is TGTGCCAGCAGCCATATTACTGAAGCTTTCTTT.